A single sample is the source of the 15 T cell receptor beta chains below, sequenced in a study of cytotoxic CD8 clonotypes in ibrutinib-treated CLL. The table came from immunoSEQ multiplex PCR; TCRdb's copy has only in-frame clones and leaves some out. This table has tens of thousands of clones, approximately 57% appearing once. The sequenced sample was PBMCs, obtained before ibrutinib treatment. These receptors were taken from a human donor with chronic lymphocytic leukemia.

The V and J genes are TRBV6-5 and TRBJ2-7, with 10 bases fitting TRBD2. Unmatched junction bases numbered 8, after V lost 2 bases and J lost 4 bases. CDR3 length: 16 residues. From germline, CDR1 is MNHEY and CDR2 SVGAGI. The CDR3 DNA reads as TGTGCCAGCAGTTACACACCAGCGGGAGGGCTGTACGAGCAGTACTTC. Its protein product is CASSYTPAGGLYEQYF.

The chain combines TRBV7-9 with TRBJ1-2; 8 bases agree with TRBD1. The CDR3 has 15 residues. The junction had 6 bases not matched to a gene; V was cut back by 4 bases and J by 2 bases. Germline-derived CDR1 and CDR2 are SEHNR and FQNEAQ (reference sequence). CDR3 loop: CASSSGDRLNYGYTF. The CDR3 region has the DNA TGTGCCAGCAGCTCCGGGGACAGGCTAAACTATGGCTACACCTTC.

This clone is medium-sized. V and J are TRBV6-1 and TRBJ1-2; no firm D call. V dropped 1 base and J dropped 0 bases, with 6 bases sitting between them. The CDR3 contains 14 residues. CDR1 is MNHNS and CDR2 is SASEGT in the germline V gene. This CDR3 reads CASSEGGANYGYTF. The CDR3 nucleotides are TGTGCCAGCAGTGAAGGTGGAGCTAACTATGGCTACACCTTC.

The chain recombines TRBV21-1 with TRBJ2-1; the table's D call of TRBD1 was not tested on the DNA. TRBV21-1 is an annotated pseudogene. This CDR3 has 16 amino acids. The CDR3 sequence is CASSPEGQGLDNEQFF. Here the CDR3 DNA reads TGTGCCAGCAGCCCTGAGGGACAGGGATTGGACAATGAGCAGTTCTTC.

The V call is TRBV6-5, the J call TRBJ2-7; no firm D call. The CDR3 spans 10 residues. Germline V gene sequence: CDR1 MNHEY, CDR2 SVGAGI. The germline V and J ends were trimmed by 4 bases and 5 bases, with 3 bases remaining between them. As DNA, the CDR3 is TGTGCCAGCAGTTTCGACGAGCAGTACTTC. Protein sequence: CASSFDEQYF.

This clone was detected only a few times. The chain carries TRBV18 and TRBJ1-4; 7 nucleotides agree with TRBD1. V was pared by 0 bases and J by 8 bases, with 6 bases of the junction left unmatched. The CDR3 has 15 amino acids. Germline V gene data show CDR1 as KGHSH and CDR2 as LQKENI. CDR3 DNA: TGTGCCAGCTCACCACCGACAGGGTTGAGGGAAAAACTGTTTTTT. Amino acids: CASSPPTGLREKLFF.

This chain connects TRBV7-3 to TRBJ2-3; D gene unclear. The V gene lost 1 base and the J gene lost 4 bases, with 9 bases spanning the gap. Germline V gives CDR1 SGHTA, CDR2 FQGTGA. The CDR3 runs to 14 residues. The DNA of the CDR3 is TGTGCCAGCAGCTTAATGGGTTGGGCAGATACGCAGTATTTT. Translation: CASSLMGWADTQYF.

The J gene is TRBJ1-4, the V gene TRBV7-9; the D gene is possibly TRBD1 (6 bases). This CDR3 contains 15 residues. Germline CDR1 and CDR2: SEHNR and FQNEAQ (reference sequence). The V gene lost 5 bases and the J gene lost 5 bases, with 15 bases spanning the gap. In nucleotides, the CDR3 is TGTGCCAGCAGCCACTTAAGGGGGACCAATGAAAAACTGTTTTTT. Translation: CASSHLRGTNEKLFF.

The chain has TRBV27 and TRBJ2-1; D may match TRBD1 or TRBD2 (5 bases each). The CDR3 length is 16 residues. From germline, CDR1 is MNHEY and CDR2 SMNVEV (reference sequence). V lost 6 bases to trimming and J lost 4 bases, with 19 bases between them. CDR3 amino acids: CASSPRPGRLYNEQFF. CDR3 nucleotide sequence: TGTGCCAGCAGCCCTAGGCCGGGACGGTTGTACAATGAGCAGTTCTTC.

The V call is TRBV28, the J call TRBJ1-2; the match to TRBD1 covers 10 bases. Germline V gene lookup returns CDR1 MDHEN and CDR2 SYDVKM. Trimming took 6 bases from V and 3 from J; bases not matched to a gene: 7. CDR3 length equals 15 residues. CDR3 DNA sequence: TGTGCCAGCAGACCGTTGACAGGGGGCCACTATGGCTACACCTTC. Protein product: CASRPLTGGHYGYTF.

The genes are TRBV27 and TRBJ2-7; tentative D call: TRBD2 (6 bases). V lost 2 bases and J 3 bases, leaving 17 bases between the germline ends. The CDR3 has 16 residues. Germline V gives CDR1 MNHEY, CDR2 SMNVEV (reference sequence). CDR3 sequence (DNA): TGTGCCAGCAGTTTAGCGTCGGGGGTAGGGTTCTACGAGCAGTACTTC. Translated: CASSLASGVGFYEQYF.

The chain employs TRBV6-6 and TRBJ2-2, with D maybe TRBD2 (5 bases). Germline V lookup: CDR1 MNHNY, CDR2 SVGAGI (reference sequence). V was clipped by 10 bases and J by 6 bases, with 9 bases between them. This CDR3 spans 11 amino acids. This chain's CDR3 is CAIRGPGELFF. The CDR3 nucleotides read TGTGCCATTAGAGGGCCCGGGGAGCTGTTTTTT.

Here the CDR3 DNA reads TGCGCCAGCAGCGAGGGACAGGTAGGAACAGATACGCAGTATTTT. It codes for CASSEGQVGTDTQYF. V gene TRBV5-1 combines with J gene TRBJ2-3, with 8 bases matching TRBD1. This CDR3 is 15 amino acids long. Germline CDR1 reads SGHRS; CDR2 reads YFSETQ. J gave up 3 bases and V 4 bases, and 7 bases lay outside the gene matches.

The chain uses TRBV6-1 and TRBJ2-5; 10 bases are shared with TRBD1. The ends lost 2 bases at V and 6 bases at J; junction bases unmatched: 9. The CDR3 covers 16 residues. Germline CDR1 is MNHNS and CDR2 is SASEGT. In nucleotides, the CDR3 is TGTGCCAGCAGTGAATTGGGTGGACAGGGGGAGCAGACCCAGTACTTC. Residues: CASSELGGQGEQTQYF.

The gene calls are TRBV10-3 and TRBJ2-6, with TRBD1 matching over 12 bases. The CDR3 is 19 residues long. The V gene end was trimmed by 2 bases and the J gene end by 3 bases; junction bases not matched to a gene: 8. Per the germline V gene, CDR1 is ENHRY and CDR2 is SYGVKD. CDR3 DNA sequence: TGTGCCATCAGTGAGAAGATAGGGACAGGGGGCTTTGGGGCCAACGTCCTGACTTTC. This sequence encodes CAISEKIGTGGFGANVLTF.